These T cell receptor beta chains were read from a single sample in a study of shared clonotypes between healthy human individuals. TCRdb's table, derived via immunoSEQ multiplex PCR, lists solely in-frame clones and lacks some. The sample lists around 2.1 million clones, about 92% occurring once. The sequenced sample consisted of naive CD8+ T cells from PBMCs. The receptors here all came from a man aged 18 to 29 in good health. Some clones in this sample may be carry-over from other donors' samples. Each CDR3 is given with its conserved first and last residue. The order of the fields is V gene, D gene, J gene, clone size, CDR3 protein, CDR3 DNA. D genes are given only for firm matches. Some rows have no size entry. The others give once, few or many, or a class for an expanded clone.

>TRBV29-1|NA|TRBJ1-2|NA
CSVWETGLGGYTF
TGCAGCGTTTGGGAAACAGGGCTGGGAGGCTACACCTTC
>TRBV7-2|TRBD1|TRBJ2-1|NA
CATTPGQAFWDEQFF
TGTGCCACGACACCGGGACAGGCGTTTTGGGATGAGCAGTTCTTC
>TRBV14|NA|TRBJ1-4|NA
CASSQRNWKSGPTNEKLFF
TGTGCCAGCAGCCAACGTAATTGGAAATCAGGGCCAACTAATGAAAAACTGTTTTTT
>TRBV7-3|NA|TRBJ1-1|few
CASSLLGGTEAFF
TGTGCCAGCAGCTTATTAGGGGGCACTGAAGCTTTCTTT
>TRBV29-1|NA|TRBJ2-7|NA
CSVVGYYYEQYF
TGCAGCGTTGTAGGATACTACTACGAGCAGTACTTC
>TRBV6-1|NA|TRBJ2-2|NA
CASKGGGRVAGELFF
TGTGCCAGCAAGGGAGGGGGCAGGGTCGCCGGGGAGCTGTTTTTT
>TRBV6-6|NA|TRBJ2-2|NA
CASTLEGEFAGELFF
TGTGCCAGCACCTTAGAGGGGGAGTTCGCCGGGGAGCTGTTTTTT
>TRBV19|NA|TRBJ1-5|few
CASSMASSTNQPQHF
TGTGCCAGTAGTATGGCTTCCTCGACTAATCAGCCCCAGCATTTT
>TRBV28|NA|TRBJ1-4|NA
CASSFFFGSTNEKLFF
TGTGCCAGCAGTTTCTTTTTCGGATCAACTAATGAAAAACTGTTTTTT
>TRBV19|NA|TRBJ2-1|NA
CASSDSGVNEQFF
TGTGCCAGTAGCGATTCTGGGGTGAATGAGCAGTTCTTC
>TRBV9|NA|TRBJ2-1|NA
CASSVGLPEQFF
TGTGCCAGCAGCGTAGGGCTGCCTGAGCAGTTCTTC
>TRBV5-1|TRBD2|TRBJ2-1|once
CASSLDGLAASNEQFF
TGCGCCAGCAGCTTGGACGGACTAGCGGCTTCCAATGAGCAGTTCTTC
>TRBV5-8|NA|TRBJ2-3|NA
CASSLAETSPTDTQYF
TGTGCCAGCAGCTTGGCGGAGACCTCACCCACAGATACGCAGTATTTT
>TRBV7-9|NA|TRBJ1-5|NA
CASSLGYSNQPQHF
TGTGCCAGCAGCTTGGGATATAGCAATCAGCCCCAGCATTTT
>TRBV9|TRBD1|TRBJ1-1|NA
CASSAGQGGVNTEAFF
TGTGCCAGCAGCGCCGGACAGGGGGGTGTGAACACTGAAGCTTTCTTT
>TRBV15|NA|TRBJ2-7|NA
CATSRPRYEQYF
TGTGCCACCAGCAGACCCCGTTACGAGCAGTACTTC
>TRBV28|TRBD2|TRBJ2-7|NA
CASSSPGLAESYEQYF
TGTGCCAGCAGTTCTCCGGGACTAGCGGAGTCCTACGAGCAGTACTTC
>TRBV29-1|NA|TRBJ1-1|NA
CSVEVRTPTEAFF
TGCAGCGTTGAAGTCCGGACTCCCACTGAAGCTTTCTTT
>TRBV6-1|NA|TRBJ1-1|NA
CASRGAGSLEAFF
TGTGCCAGTAGGGGGGCGGGCAGTCTTGAAGCTTTCTTT
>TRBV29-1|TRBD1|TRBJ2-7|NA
CSVEGDSSYEQYF
TGCAGCGTTGAAGGGGACAGCTCCTACGAGCAGTACTTC
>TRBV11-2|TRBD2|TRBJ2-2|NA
CASRGLAGGDAGELFF
TGTGCCAGCCGCGGGCTAGCGGGAGGAGACGCCGGGGAGCTGTTTTTT
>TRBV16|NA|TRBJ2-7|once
CASSQSLGQAAYEQYF
TGTGCCAGCAGCCAATCGCTAGGCCAGGCCGCCTACGAGCAGTACTTC
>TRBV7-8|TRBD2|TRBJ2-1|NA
CASSHWTSGSYNEQFF
TGTGCCAGCAGCCATTGGACTAGCGGGTCATACAATGAGCAGTTCTTC
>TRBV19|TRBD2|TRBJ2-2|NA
CAARLAGGGTGELFF
TGTGCCGCCCGACTAGCGGGAGGTGGCACCGGGGAGCTGTTTTTT
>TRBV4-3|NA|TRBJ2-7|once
CASSQEGPGTQKHEQYF
TGCGCCAGCAGCCAAGAGGGCCCCGGGACTCAGAAGCACGAGCAGTACTTC
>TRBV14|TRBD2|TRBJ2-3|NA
CASSIRLAGLITDTQYF
TGTGCCAGCAGCATTCGACTAGCGGGACTAATTACAGATACGCAGTATTTT
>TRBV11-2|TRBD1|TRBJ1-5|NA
CASSPETGYNQPQHF
TGTGCCAGCAGCCCCGAGACAGGGTACAATCAGCCCCAGCATTTT
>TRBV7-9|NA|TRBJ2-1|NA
CASSLGRNNEQFF
TGTGCCAGCAGCTTAGGGCGGAACAATGAGCAGTTCTTC
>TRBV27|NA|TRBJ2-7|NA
CASSLAGYSYEQYF
TGTGCCAGCAGTTTGGCAGGGTACTCCTACGAGCAGTACTTC
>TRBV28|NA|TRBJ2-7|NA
CASSPPVMTSSEQYF
TGTGCCAGCAGCCCCCCAGTTATGACTAGTAGCGAGCAGTACTTC
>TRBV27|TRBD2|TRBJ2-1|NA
CASSPSPSGSYNEQFF
TGTGCCAGCAGTCCCTCCCCCAGCGGGAGTTACAATGAGCAGTTCTTC
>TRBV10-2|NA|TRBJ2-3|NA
CASSSNTVGYTQYF
TGCGCCAGCAGTTCAAATACGGTGGGTTATACGCAGTATTTT
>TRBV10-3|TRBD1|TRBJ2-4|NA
CAISAKQGAAKNIQYF
TGTGCCATCAGTGCGAAACAGGGGGCAGCCAAAAACATTCAGTACTTC
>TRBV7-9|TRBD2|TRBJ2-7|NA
CASSPAGTSGYEQYF
TGTGCCAGCAGCCCGGCCGGGACTAGCGGTTACGAGCAGTACTTC
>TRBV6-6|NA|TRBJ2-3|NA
CASSYLSRGPDTQYF
TGTGCCAGCAGTTACTTATCACGAGGGCCAGATACGCAGTATTTT
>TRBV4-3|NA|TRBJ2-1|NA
CASSPEWASNEQFF
TGCGCCAGCAGCCCAGAGTGGGCATCCAATGAGCAGTTCTTC
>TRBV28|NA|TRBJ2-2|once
CASSFLPGELFF
TGTGCCAGCAGTTTCCTACCCGGGGAGCTGTTTTTT
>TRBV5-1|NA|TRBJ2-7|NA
CASSFLPGAYEQYF
TGCGCCAGCAGCTTTCTCCCGGGGGCCTACGAGCAGTACTTC
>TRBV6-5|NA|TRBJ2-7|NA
CASSPQGTEQYF
TGTGCCAGCAGTCCCCAGGGTACCGAGCAGTACTTC
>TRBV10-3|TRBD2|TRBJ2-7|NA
CAITSGTSGIGEQYF
TGTGCCATCACCTCAGGGACTAGCGGGATCGGCGAGCAGTACTTC
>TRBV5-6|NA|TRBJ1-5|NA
CASSLAGGRSNQPQHF
TGTGCCAGCAGCTTGGCCGGGGGGCGAAGCAATCAGCCCCAGCATTTT
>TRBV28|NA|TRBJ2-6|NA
CASSLVPPQGRGNVLTF
TGTGCCAGCAGTTTGGTCCCCCCCCAGGGCCGGGGCAACGTCCTGACTTTC
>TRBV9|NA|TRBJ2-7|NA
CASSVDEGSPPYEQYF
TGTGCCAGCAGCGTAGATGAGGGGAGCCCACCCTACGAGCAGTACTTC
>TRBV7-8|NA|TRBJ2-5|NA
CASSQRTEQETQYF
TGTGCCAGCAGCCAGAGGACAGAACAAGAGACCCAGTACTTC
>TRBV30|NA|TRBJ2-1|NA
CAWQSLSSYNEQFF
TGTGCCTGGCAGTCCTTAAGCTCCTACAATGAGCAGTTCTTC
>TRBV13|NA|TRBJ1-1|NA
CASSLGRDTEAFF
TGTGCCAGCAGCTTAGGTCGGGACACTGAAGCTTTCTTT
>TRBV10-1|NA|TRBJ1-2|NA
CASKRDGTFCPAGYTF
TGCGCCAGCAAGCGGGACGGCACTTTCTGCCCCGCTGGCTACACCTTC
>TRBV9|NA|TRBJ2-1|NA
CASRKAGTEQFF
TGTGCCAGCAGGAAGGCCGGGACTGAGCAGTTCTTC